These 22 T cell receptor beta chains share one sample of origin, sequenced in a study of T cell responses to AZD1222 COVID-19 vaccine. Assay used: immunoSEQ multiplex PCR; TCRdb lists only in-frame clones, some missing. The sample lists approximately 89,000 clones; approximately 90% were seen once. The sample in question was peripheral blood, obtained 28 days after the second AZD1222 dose. All receptors come from an adult who received the AZD1222 COVID-19 vaccine.

Comment on this clone: At one end, the junction sequence differs from germline, possibly due to a read error. The chain employs TRBV2 and TRBJ1-5; 7 bases are a match to TRBD1. The CDR3 totals 14 residues. Germline assignment: CDR1 SNHLY and CDR2 FYNNEI. The CDR3 region is CAGSGDRGNQPQHF. CDR3 nucleotides: TGTGCCGGCAGTGGAGACAGGGGCAATCAGCCCCAGCATTTT.

The gene calls are TRBV5-4 and TRBJ2-7; tentatively, D is TRBD2 (7 bases). V gave up 4 bases and J gave up 4 bases, with 15 bases separating them. Germline values: CDR1 SGHNT, CDR2 YYREEE (reference sequence). The CDR3 sequence is 14 residues long. CDR3 nucleotides: TGTGCCAGCAGCACGACCAGGGGAGGGTACGAGCAGTACTTC. Translating it yields CASSTTRGGYEQYF.

The CDR3 loop reads CASSFRIEQYGYGYTF. DNA for the CDR3: TGTGCCAGCAGCTTTCGAATCGAACAATATGGCTATGGCTACACCTTC. V is TRBV5-6 and J is TRBJ1-2, with D unresolved. Germline V gene lookup returns CDR1 SGHDT and CDR2 YYEEEE. The CDR3 sequence is 16 residues long. The V gene lost 2 bases and the J gene lost 4 bases, with 18 bases spanning the gap.

This chain joins TRBV28 and TRBJ1-6, with unresolved D. This CDR3 is 12 amino acids long. Trimming took off 2 bases at V and 7 bases at J, with 3 bases between the two ends. Per germline, CDR1 MDHEN and CDR2 SYDVKM. CDR3 protein: CASSLQNSPLHF. In DNA form, the CDR3 reads TGTGCCAGCAGTTTACAGAATTCACCCCTCCACTTT.

The chain links TRBV28 to TRBJ1-2; no definite D call. Germline V gene data show CDR1 as MDHEN and CDR2 as SYDVKM. Trimming cost V 9 bases and J 3 bases, with 8 bases left between them. This CDR3 is 11 amino acids long. CDR3 nucleotide sequence: TGTGCCAGTTTTTTTGACTATGGCTACACCTTC. Protein product: CASFFDYGYTF.

V usage is TRBV18 and J usage is TRBJ1-2; D ambiguous. The germline CDR1 and CDR2 sequences are KGHSH and LQKENI. The CDR3 is made up of 13 amino acids. V was pared by 2 bases and J by 3 bases, with 7 bases between. The CDR3 protein is CASSPGRDYGYTF. The CDR3 nucleotides are TGTGCCAGCTCACCAGGGAGGGACTATGGCTACACCTTC.

A note on this clone: The junction and the germline gene differ at one end; a read error may be behind it. The chain has TRBV5-5 and TRBJ1-2, with D tentatively TRBD1 (6 bases). The CDR3 consists of 12 residues. In germline, CDR1 is SGHKS, CDR2 YYEKEE (reference sequence). This CDR3 reads CASSFLGIPGHF. CDR3 in DNA: TGTGCCAGCAGCTTTTTGGGGATCCCGGGACACTTC.

In this sample, this clone turned up once. The gene calls are TRBV19 and TRBJ2-7, with D perhaps given as TRBD1 or TRBD2 (5 bases each). Trimming took off 8 bases at V and 0 bases at J, with 14 bases between the two ends. The germline V gene has CDR1 LNHDA and CDR2 SQIVND (reference sequence). This CDR3 is 14 amino acids long. The CDR3 spells CASRPGLSSYEQYF. The CDR3 DNA reads TGTGCCAGTCGGCCGGGGCTCAGCTCCTACGAGCAGTACTTC.

V is TRBV28 and J is TRBJ1-1; tentatively, D is TRBD1 (5 bases). V dropped 8 bases and J dropped 4 bases, with 17 bases sitting between them. The germline gives CDR1 MDHEN, CDR2 SYDVKM. This CDR3 is built from 14 residues. The CDR3 here is CASGGMVGGTEAFF. The CDR3, as DNA: TGTGCCAGCGGGGGAATGGTGGGGGGCACTGAAGCTTTCTTT.

This rearrangement joins TRBV7-6 to TRBJ1-5; D is perhaps TRBD1 (5 bases). CDR3 size: 14 residues. V was cut by 3 bases and J by 4 bases, with 10 bases left in between. Germline V gene sequence: CDR1 SGHVS, CDR2 FNYEAQ. The DNA of the CDR3 is TGTGCCAGCAGCTTCTCAGGGAATAATCAGCCCCAGCATTTT. Its protein is CASSFSGNNQPQHF.

This chain uses TRBV3-1 (or the pseudogene TRBV3-2) with TRBJ2-5, with 9 bases identical to TRBD2. CDR3 length: 16 residues. CDR1 LGHDT and CDR2 YNNKEL come from the germline V gene (reference sequence). The trim removed 8 bases at V and 5 bases at J, leaving 15 bases unmatched. DNA of the CDR3: TGTGCCAGCTCTCCCCGGCAGCGGGGGGTGGGGGAGACCCAGTACTTC. Translating it yields CASSPRQRGVGETQYF.

This chain uses TRBV2 with TRBJ2-7, with unresolved D. Trimming removed 6 bases at V and 0 bases at J, with 0 bases between. The germline V gene encodes CDR1 SNHLY and CDR2 FYNNEI. This CDR3 has 10 residues. CDR3 bases: TGTGCCAGCAGCTCCTACGAGCAGTACTTC. The encoded protein is CASSSYEQYF.

V is TRBV30 and J is TRBJ1-1, with D unresolved. Looked up from germline, CDR1 is GTSNPN and CDR2 is SVGIG (reference sequence). Trimming cost V 4 bases and J 0 bases, with 12 bases left between them. The CDR3 runs to 14 residues. The CDR3 is CAWTVGLLNTEAFF. CDR3 DNA sequence: TGTGCCTGGACCGTTGGACTCCTGAACACTGAAGCTTTCTTT.

V gene TRBV25-1 combines with J gene TRBJ1-6; D not certain. The V gene lost 1 base and the J gene lost 10 bases, with 14 bases spanning the gap. Germline V gene sequence: CDR1 MGHDK, CDR2 SYGVNS. This CDR3 contains 15 residues. Here the CDR3 reads CASSEFLGQYSPLHF. CDR3 sequence (DNA): TGTGCCAGCAGTGAATTTTTAGGGCAGTACTCACCCCTCCACTTT. Looking up the rest from reference TRBV25-1 and TRBJ1-6 gives the full variable domain: EADIYQTPRYLVIGTGKKITLECSQTMGHDKMYWYQQDPGMELHLIHYSYGVNSTEKGDLSSESTVSRIRTEHFPLTLESARPSHTSQYLCASSEFLGQYSPLHFGNGTRLTVT.

This chain joins TRBV19 and TRBJ1-5, with 7 bases fitting TRBD1. CDR1 LNHDA and CDR2 SQIVND come from the germline V gene (reference sequence). V lost 6 bases, J lost 3 bases, and 5 bases stayed unmatched. The CDR3 covers 14 residues. The chain's CDR3 is CASRQQGYNQPQHF. CDR3 coding DNA: TGTGCCAGTAGGCAACAGGGGTACAATCAGCCCCAGCATTTT.

The chain joins TRBV5-4 to TRBJ2-5; tentative D call: TRBD2 (5 bases). Germline lookup yields CDR1 SGHNT and CDR2 YYREEE (reference sequence). The CDR3 covers 14 residues. V was shortened by 0 bases and J by 5 bases, with 11 bases between the two germline ends. Here the CDR3 reads CASSLADGVETQYF. The CDR3 coding sequence is TGTGCCAGCAGCTTGGCGGACGGGGTGGAGACCCAGTACTTC.

The CDR3 here is CASSLSRASYGYTF. CDR3 in DNA: TGTGCCAGCAGTTTATCTCGCGCCAGCTATGGCTACACCTTC. The chain combines TRBV28 with TRBJ1-2; D not resolved. Trimming left V 1 base short and J 4 bases short, with 10 bases between. Germline V gene lookup returns CDR1 MDHEN and CDR2 SYDVKM. CDR3 size: 14 residues.

This clone was detected only once. V usage is TRBV30 and J usage is TRBJ1-1; no clear D. The germline V gene encodes CDR1 GTSNPN and CDR2 SVGIG (reference sequence). V lost 7 bases, J lost 2 bases, and 11 bases lay in between. This CDR3 has 12 amino acids. CDR3 in DNA: TGTGCCTATTGGAAGGTTAACACTGAAGCTTTCTTT. Protein sequence: CAYWKVNTEAFF.

The chain carries TRBV28 and TRBJ1-1, with D possibly TRBD1 on 6 matching bases. Germline V gene data show CDR1 as MDHEN and CDR2 as SYDVKM. Trimming pared 8 bases from V and 1 base from J, leaving 17 bases between. The CDR3 spans 15 residues. For the CDR3, the DNA is TGTGCCAGCCCTCCATCGGGGGGCTGGAACACTGAAGCTTTCTTT. Protein product: CASPPSGGWNTEAFF.

Written as DNA, the CDR3 is TGCGCCAGCAGCCCATCCCCGACTGAGCTTAACTATGGCTACACCTTC. Residues: CASSPSPTELNYGYTF. The chain employs TRBV5-1 and TRBJ1-2, with unresolved D. V was clipped by 4 bases and J by 1 base, with 17 bases between them. Germline V gives CDR1 SGHRS, CDR2 YFSETQ. The CDR3 sequence is 16 residues long.

The chain has TRBV5-1 and TRBJ2-3, with 7 bases matching TRBD2. V was clipped by 2 bases and J by 0 bases; unmatched bases: 3. Germline CDR1 and CDR2: SGHRS and YFSETQ. CDR3 length equals 15 residues. The CDR3 loop is CASSFIGGSTDTQYF. As DNA, the CDR3 is TGCGCCAGCAGCTTCATCGGGGGGAGCACAGATACGCAGTATTTT.

CDR3 in DNA: TGTGCCTGTACTCTTACCGTGGAGACCCAGTACTTC. Encoded protein: CACTLTVETQYF. V and J are TRBV30 and TRBJ2-5; D unclear. This CDR3 region has 12 residues. V lost 6 bases, J lost 5 bases, and 13 bases lay in between. The germline V gene has CDR1 GTSNPN and CDR2 SVGIG (reference sequence).